The 13 T cell receptor beta chains below all came from one sample that was sequenced in a study of T-cell memory formation after mild COVID-19 (dated by TCRdb to about 2021). Libraries were prepared through 5' RACE. Instrument used: Illumina NovaSeq 6000. Using fastp at Q25 and MiXCR, TCRdb reprocessed the public reads and kept productive beta chains. Each entry is one CDR3 protein sequence, shown with its most common DNA and genes. This sample has 110,000 or so distinct CDR3 sequences in its table, and approximately 21% of those were observed once. The ten largest clones add up to 41% of the sample. Sequencing input: PBMCs or a T cell subset sorted from them (not recorded which). These receptors were taken from a man younger than 35 who had mild COVID-19 (a few samples of this study predate the infection). The sample titles of this study are shuffled in the database, so cell type and time point are left out; the donor was told from shared clones.

V usage is TRBV29-1 and J usage is TRBJ1-2, with 9 positions matching TRBD1. Germline values: CDR1 SQVTM, CDR2 ANQGSEA. V lost 3 bases and J lost 4; bases outside the gene matches: 9. The CDR3 spans 15 residues. The CDR3 reads CSVETGGTGFYGYTF. In nucleotides, the CDR3 is TGCAGCGTTGAGACTGGGGGGACAGGGTTCTATGGCTACACCTTC.

This clonotype was counted a few times. The DNA of the CDR3 is TGCAGCAAATCCGGGGGCACAGATACGCAGTATTTT. It translates to CSKSGGTDTQYF. This chain uses TRBV29-1 with TRBJ2-3; maybe TRBD2 (5 bases). The V and J ends lost 8 bases and 1 base respectively, with 10 bases between them. CDR1 is SQVTM and CDR2 is ANQGSEA in the germline V gene. This CDR3 has 12 amino acids.

V and J are TRBV6-2 or TRBV6-3 and TRBJ2-3; D is perhaps TRBD2 (6 bases). CDR1 is MNHEY, CDR2 SVGEGT, per germline. Trimming pared 5 bases from V and 5 bases from J, leaving 14 bases between. The CDR3 contains 14 residues. CDR3 region: CASSRRGPVDTQYF. The CDR3 DNA reads TGTGCCAGCAGTCGGCGGGGACCGGTAGATACGCAGTATTTT.

This clonotype was detected only a few times. The chain couples TRBV6-1 to TRBJ2-7; tentatively, D is TRBD1 or TRBD2 (7 bases each). The V gene lost 0 bases and the J gene lost 2 bases, with 11 bases spanning the gap. CDR3 length: 15 residues. Germline CDR1 is MNHNS and CDR2 is SASEGT. The DNA of the CDR3 is TGTGCCAGCAGTGAAGCGCAGGGGGGGACCTACGAGCAGTACTTC. Translated, it gives CASSEAQGGTYEQYF.

The rearrangement joins TRBV4-3 to TRBJ2-1, with 9 bases that match TRBD1. The J segment lost 4 bases and the V segment lost 1 base, leaving 2 bases of the junction unmatched. The CDR3 contains 15 residues. Germline CDR1 reads LGHNA; CDR2 reads YSLEER. In DNA, the CDR3 is TGCGCCAGCAGCCAAGTCGGACAGGGGTACAATGAGCAGTTCTTC. Its protein product is CASSQVGQGYNEQFF.

V gene TRBV28 combines with J gene TRBJ2-1; 10 positions agree with TRBD1. Germline assignment: CDR1 MDHEN and CDR2 SYDVKM. This CDR3 region has 15 residues. J was trimmed by 6 bases and V by 0 bases; bases with no gene match: 2. The CDR3 region is CASSLWTGGGNEQFF. The CDR3 DNA is TGTGCCAGCAGTTTATGGACAGGGGGCGGCAATGAGCAGTTCTTC.

This clonotype has a handful of counts. The chain couples TRBV4-3 to TRBJ2-2; the D is unclear. V lost 0 bases, J lost 6 bases, and 11 bases lay in between. This CDR3 has 15 amino acids. The germline gives CDR1 LGHNA, CDR2 YSLEER. The DNA of the CDR3 is TGCGCCAGCAGCCAAGATGCCGGTCTTGCCGGGGAGCTGTTTTTT. This encodes CASSQDAGLAGELFF.

This clonotype has a handful of counts. This chain uses TRBV6-2 or TRBV6-3 with TRBJ2-7; D is unclear. Germline CDR1 and CDR2: MNHEY and SVGEGT. Trimming cost V 3 bases and J 6 bases, with 9 bases left between them. The CDR3 spans 12 residues. The CDR3: CASSYTSREQYV. The CDR3 DNA reads TGTGCCAGCAGTTATACATCGCGCGAGCAGTACGTC.

V usage is TRBV18 and J usage is TRBJ2-3; a weak D match, TRBD1 (6 bases). Trimming took off 5 bases at V and 13 bases at J, with 19 bases between the two ends. The germline V gene has CDR1 KGHSH and CDR2 LQKENI. CDR3 size: 13 residues. This CDR3 reads CASSRTHRVREYF. In nucleotides, the CDR3 is TGTGCCAGCTCAAGAACACACAGGGTTCGAGAGTATTTT.

The chain has TRBV29-1 and TRBJ2-5, with 8 bases fitting TRBD2. The CDR3 length is 16 residues. The germline V gene has CDR1 SQVTM and CDR2 ANQGSEA. Germline trimming cut 2 bases from V and 3 bases from J; bases unmatched to any gene: 11. The CDR3 spells CSVESPRRAGEETQYF. The CDR3 DNA follows: TGCAGCGTTGAATCTCCCCGTCGAGCGGGGGAAGAGACCCAGTACTTC.

This clonotype was counted between two and nine times. The chain couples TRBV5-1 to TRBJ2-7; no clear D gene. The CDR3 is made up of 12 amino acids. Germline CDR1 is SGHRS and CDR2 is YFSETQ. V was trimmed by 0 bases and J by 5 bases, leaving 6 bases between them. The CDR3 sequence is CASSLVRHEQYF. CDR3 in DNA: TGCGCCAGCAGCTTGGTGAGGCACGAGCAGTACTTC.

V gene TRBV7-6 combines with J gene TRBJ2-7; D call uncertain. The germline V gene encodes CDR1 SGHVS and CDR2 FNYEAQ. This CDR3 spans 15 amino acids. The germline V and J ends were trimmed by 0 bases and 7 bases, with 16 bases remaining between them. In DNA, the CDR3 is TGTGCCAGCAGCTTAGCGCCGGGCTCATACGGGGAGCAGTACGTC. Translated, it gives CASSLAPGSYGEQYV.

This sequence joins TRBV4-3 and TRBJ2-5; no definite D call. The CDR3 is 14 amino acids. The germline gives CDR1 LGHNA, CDR2 YSLEER. Trimming shortened V by 0 bases and J by 5 bases, and 10 bases separated the two germline ends. The DNA of the CDR3 is TGCGCCAGCAGCCAAGATTCGGATGGGGAGACCCAGTACTTC. Protein sequence: CASSQDSDGETQYF.